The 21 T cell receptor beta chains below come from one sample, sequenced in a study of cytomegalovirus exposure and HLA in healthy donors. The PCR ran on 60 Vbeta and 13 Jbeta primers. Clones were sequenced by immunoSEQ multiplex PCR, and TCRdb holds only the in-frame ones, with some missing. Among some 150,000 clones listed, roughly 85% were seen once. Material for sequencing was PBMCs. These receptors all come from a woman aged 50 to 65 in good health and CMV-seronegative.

In nucleotides, the CDR3 is TGTGCCAGCAGCCGGGGACTAGCGGAGAACCAAGAGACCCAGTACTTC. Protein: CASSRGLAENQETQYF. The chain combines TRBV11-2 with TRBJ2-5, with TRBD2 matching 11 bases. Trimming cost V 5 bases and J 0 bases; bases outside gene matches: 5. The CDR3 is made up of 16 amino acids. Germline V gives CDR1 SGHAT, CDR2 FQNNGV.

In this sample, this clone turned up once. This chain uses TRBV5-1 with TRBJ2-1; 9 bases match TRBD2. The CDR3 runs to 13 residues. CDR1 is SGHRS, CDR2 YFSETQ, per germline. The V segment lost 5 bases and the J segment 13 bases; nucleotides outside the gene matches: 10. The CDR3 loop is CASRISGSAGQFF. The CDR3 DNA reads TGCGCCAGCAGAATTAGCGGGAGCGCCGGACAGTTCTTC.

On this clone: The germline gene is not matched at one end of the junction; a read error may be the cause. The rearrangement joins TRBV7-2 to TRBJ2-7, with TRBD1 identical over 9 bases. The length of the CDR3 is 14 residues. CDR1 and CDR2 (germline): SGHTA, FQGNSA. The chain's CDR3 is CASTLDRGSGAVAF. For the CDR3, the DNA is TGTGCCAGCACCCTTGACAGGGGGAGTGGAGCGGTCGCCTTC. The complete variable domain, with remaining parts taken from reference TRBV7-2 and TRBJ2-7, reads GAGVSQSPSNKVTEKGKDVELRCDPISGHTALYWYRQSLGQGLEFLIYFQGNSAPDKSGLPSDRFSAERTGGSVSTLTIQRTQQEDSAVYLCASTLDRGSGAVAFGPGTRLTVT.

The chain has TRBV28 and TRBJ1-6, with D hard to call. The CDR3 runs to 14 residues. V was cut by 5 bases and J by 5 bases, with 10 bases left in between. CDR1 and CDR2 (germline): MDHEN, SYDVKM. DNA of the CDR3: TGTGCCAGCAGTGGAGAAATGAATAATTCACCCCTCCACTTT. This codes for CASSGEMNNSPLHF.

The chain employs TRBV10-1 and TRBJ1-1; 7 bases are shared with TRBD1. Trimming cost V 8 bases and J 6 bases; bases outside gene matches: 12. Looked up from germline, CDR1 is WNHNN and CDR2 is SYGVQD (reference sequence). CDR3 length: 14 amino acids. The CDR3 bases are TGCGCCAGCCGCTACGGACAGGTGCAAGCTGAAGCTTTCTTT. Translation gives CASRYGQVQAEAFF.

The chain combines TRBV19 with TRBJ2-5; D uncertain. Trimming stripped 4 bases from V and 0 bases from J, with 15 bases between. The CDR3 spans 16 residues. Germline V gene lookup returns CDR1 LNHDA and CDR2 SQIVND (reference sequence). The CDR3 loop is CASSNQVRKYQETQYF. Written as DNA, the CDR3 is TGTGCCAGTAGTAATCAGGTGCGAAAATACCAAGAGACCCAGTACTTC.

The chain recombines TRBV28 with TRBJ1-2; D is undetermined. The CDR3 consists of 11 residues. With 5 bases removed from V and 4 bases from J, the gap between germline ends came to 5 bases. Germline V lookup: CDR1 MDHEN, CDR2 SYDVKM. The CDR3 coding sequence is TGTGCCAGCAGTGAGGGCTATGGCTACACCTTC. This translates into CASSEGYGYTF.

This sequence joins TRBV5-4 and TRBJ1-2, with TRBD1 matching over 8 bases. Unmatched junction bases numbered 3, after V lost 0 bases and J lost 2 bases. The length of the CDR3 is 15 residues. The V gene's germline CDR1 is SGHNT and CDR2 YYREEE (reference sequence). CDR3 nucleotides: TGTGCCAGCAGCTTGGCCCGGACAGGGAACTATGGCTACACCTTC. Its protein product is CASSLARTGNYGYTF. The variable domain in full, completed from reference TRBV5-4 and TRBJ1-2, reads ETGVTQSPTHLIKTRGQQVTLRCSSQSGHNTVSWYQQALGQGPQFIFQYYREEENGRGNFPPRFSGLQFPNYSSELNVNALELDDSALYLCASSLARTGNYGYTFGSGTRLTVV.

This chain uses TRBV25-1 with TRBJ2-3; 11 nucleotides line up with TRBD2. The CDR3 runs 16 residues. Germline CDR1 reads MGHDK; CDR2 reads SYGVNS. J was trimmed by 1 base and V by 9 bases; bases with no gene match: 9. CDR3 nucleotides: TGTGCCAGTCTCCCTAGCGGGAGGCTCCGCACAGATACGCAGTATTTT. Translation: CASLPSGRLRTDTQYF.

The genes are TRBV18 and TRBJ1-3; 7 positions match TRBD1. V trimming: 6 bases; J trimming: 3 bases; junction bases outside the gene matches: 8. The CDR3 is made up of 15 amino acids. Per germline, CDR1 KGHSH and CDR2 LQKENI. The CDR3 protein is CASSPATGSGNTIYF. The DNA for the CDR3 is TGTGCCAGCTCCCCGGCGACAGGGAGTGGAAACACCATATATTTT.

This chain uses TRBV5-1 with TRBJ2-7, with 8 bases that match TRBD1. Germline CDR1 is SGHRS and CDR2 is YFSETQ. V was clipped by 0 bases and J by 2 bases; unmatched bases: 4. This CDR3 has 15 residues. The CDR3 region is CASSLGGTGTYEQYF. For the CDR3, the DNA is TGCGCCAGCAGCTTGGGAGGGACAGGAACCTACGAGCAGTACTTC.

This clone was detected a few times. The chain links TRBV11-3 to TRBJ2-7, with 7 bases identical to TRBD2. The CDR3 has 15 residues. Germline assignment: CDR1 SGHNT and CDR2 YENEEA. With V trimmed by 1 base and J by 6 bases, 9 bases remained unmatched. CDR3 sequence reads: CASSLGLGRESEQYF. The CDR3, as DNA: TGTGCCAGCAGCTTAGGGCTTGGGCGGGAGAGCGAGCAGTACTTC. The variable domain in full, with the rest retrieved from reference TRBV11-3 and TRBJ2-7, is EAGVVQSPRYKIIEKKQPVAFWCNPISGHNTLYWYLQNLGQGPELLIRYENEEAVDDSQLPKDRFSAERLKGVDSTLKIQPAELGDSAVYLCASSLGLGRESEQYFGPGTRLTVT.

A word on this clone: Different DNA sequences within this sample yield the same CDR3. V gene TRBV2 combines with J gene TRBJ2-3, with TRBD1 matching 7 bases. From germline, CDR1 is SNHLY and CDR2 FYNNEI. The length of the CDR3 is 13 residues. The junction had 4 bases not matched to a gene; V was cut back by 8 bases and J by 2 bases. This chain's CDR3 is CASSGQVTDTQYF. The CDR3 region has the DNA TGTGCCAGCTCAGGACAGGTCACAGATACGCAGTATTTT.

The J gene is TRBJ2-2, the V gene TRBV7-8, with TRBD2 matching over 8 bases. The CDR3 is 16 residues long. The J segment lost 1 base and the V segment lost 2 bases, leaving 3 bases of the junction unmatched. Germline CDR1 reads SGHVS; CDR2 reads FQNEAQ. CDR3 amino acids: CASSLRLAGNTGELFF. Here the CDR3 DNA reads TGTGCCAGCAGCTTAAGGCTAGCGGGGAACACCGGGGAGCTGTTTTTT.

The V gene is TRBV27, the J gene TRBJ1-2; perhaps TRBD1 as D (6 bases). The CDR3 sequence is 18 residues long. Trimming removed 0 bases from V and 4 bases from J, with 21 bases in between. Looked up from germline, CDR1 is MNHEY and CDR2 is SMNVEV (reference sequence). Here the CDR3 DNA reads TGTGCCAGCAGTTTATCGGCGTATGGACAGCCGAGTTTCTATGGCTACACCTTC. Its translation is CASSLSAYGQPSFYGYTF.

Here the CDR3 reads CASSLMRRDASYEQYF. DNA of the CDR3: TGTGCCAGCAGCTTGATGAGGCGGGACGCCTCCTACGAGCAGTACTTC. The V call is TRBV5-4, the J call TRBJ2-7; D may be TRBD2 (6 bases). Per the germline V gene, CDR1 is SGHNT and CDR2 is YYREEE (reference sequence). The length of the CDR3 is 16 residues. V gave up 1 base and J gave up 0 bases, with 14 bases separating them.

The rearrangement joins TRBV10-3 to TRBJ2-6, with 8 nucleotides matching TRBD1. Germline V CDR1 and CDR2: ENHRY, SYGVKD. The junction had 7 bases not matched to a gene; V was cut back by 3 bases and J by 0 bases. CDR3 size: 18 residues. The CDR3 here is CAISDGQGSNSGANVLTF. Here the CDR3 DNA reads TGTGCCATCAGTGACGGACAGGGATCAAACTCTGGGGCCAACGTCCTGACTTTC.

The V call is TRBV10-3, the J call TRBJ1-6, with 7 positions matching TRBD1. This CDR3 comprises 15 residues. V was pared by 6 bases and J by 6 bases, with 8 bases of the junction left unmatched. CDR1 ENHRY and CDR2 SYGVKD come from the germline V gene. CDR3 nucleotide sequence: TGTGCCATCAGAGCGACAGGACAGGTTAATTCACCCCTCCACTTT. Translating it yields CAIRATGQVNSPLHF.

CDR3 coding DNA: TGTGCCAGCAGCGTAGCTCCCGGGACAGGGTATGAGAGGGATGGCTACACCTTC. This encodes CASSVAPGTGYERDGYTF. The chain links TRBV9 to TRBJ1-2; 9 nucleotides line up with TRBD1. The CDR3 sequence is 18 residues long. V lost 0 bases, J lost 6 bases, and 15 bases stayed unmatched. Germline CDR1 reads SGDLS; CDR2 reads YYNGEE.

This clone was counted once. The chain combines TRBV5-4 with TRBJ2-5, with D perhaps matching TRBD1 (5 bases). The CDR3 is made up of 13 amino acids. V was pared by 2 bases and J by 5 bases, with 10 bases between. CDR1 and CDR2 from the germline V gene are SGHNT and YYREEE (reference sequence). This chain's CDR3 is CASSLPRVETQYF. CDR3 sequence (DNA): TGTGCCAGCAGCTTACCCAGGGTGGAGACCCAGTACTTC.

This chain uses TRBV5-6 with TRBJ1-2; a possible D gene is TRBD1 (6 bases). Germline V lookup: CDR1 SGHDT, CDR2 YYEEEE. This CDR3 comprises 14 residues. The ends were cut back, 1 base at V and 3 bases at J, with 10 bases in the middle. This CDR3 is CASSLQGRDYGYTF. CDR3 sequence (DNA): TGTGCCAGCAGCTTGCAGGGGCGGGACTATGGCTACACCTTC. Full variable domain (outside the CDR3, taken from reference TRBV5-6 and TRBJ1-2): DAGVTQSPTHLIKTRGQQVTLRCSPKSGHDTVSWYQQALGQGPQFIFQYYEEEERQRGNFPDRFSGHQFPNYSSELNVNALLLGDSALYLCASSLQGRDYGYTFGSGTRLTVV.